One TCR beta chain is described in this entry. This entry is derived from a study of blood T cell repertoires in COVID-19. At the level of the study: Acute-phase and convalescent COVID-19 samples originated in the United States, Italy and Spain. T cells, B-cell-depleted T cells, or PBMCs supplied cDNA or gDNA.

Germline V gene sequence: CDR1 SNHLY, CDR2 FYNNEI. This CDR3 region has 17 residues. The J segment lost 2 bases and the V segment lost 4 bases, leaving 11 bases of the junction unmatched. In the source study's methods: Estimation of nucleated cell counts relied on the amplification of reference gene primers. TCRdb keeps only in-frame clones here, not all; method: immunoSEQ multiplex PCR. V, J and clone size are those of that table, while D and trimming were read from the DNA. This table has tens of thousands of clones, 81% appearing once. J is TRBJ2-3 and V is TRBV2, with 8 bases that match TRBD1. Sequenced: peripheral blood. The clonotype originates from a man aged 80 or over with active or convalescent COVID-19. CDR3 DNA: TGTGCCAGCAGTGGTCCCTCCAGGGGGCAGGACACAGATACGCAGTATTTT. It is translated as CASSGPSRGQDTDTQYF.